One sample yielded the 10 T cell receptor beta chains listed below, sequenced in a study of neurological immune-mediated disorders. One entry per CDR3 protein, called by TCRdb with MiXCR from the 5' RACE reads. The data show about 30,000 distinct CDR3 sequences, about an eighth seen once. The specimen sequenced was PBMCs. Source of these receptors: a woman aged 60-75 years in good health.

This clonotype was recorded at least ten times. The DNA for the CDR3 is TGTGCCAGCAGTGGGGACAGGGTCATAGCAAACACCATATATTTT. This encodes CASSGDRVIANTIYF. The chain recombines TRBV7-8 with TRBJ1-3; 9 bases are a match to TRBD1. Germline CDR1 reads SGHVS; CDR2 reads FQNEAQ. J was trimmed by 6 bases and V by 6 bases; bases with no gene match: 9. CDR3 length: 15 amino acids. The entire variable domain, with the rest obtained from reference TRBV7-8 and TRBJ1-3, is as follows: GAGVSQSPRYKVAKRGQDVALRCDPISGHVSLFWYQQALGQGPEFLTYFQNEAQLDKSGLPSDRFFAERPEGSVSTLKIQRTQQEDSAVYLCASSGDRVIANTIYFGEGSWLTVV.

This clonotype was counted many times. V usage is TRBV5-6 and J usage is TRBJ2-7; D possibly corresponds to TRBD1 (6 bases). Deletions cut 2 bases from V and 5 bases from J, with 17 bases between. Germline CDR1 SGHDT, CDR2 YYEEEE. This CDR3 spans 15 amino acids. The CDR3: CASSLQGHAADEQYF. The DNA of the CDR3 is TGTGCCAGCAGCTTACAGGGACACGCCGCGGACGAGCAGTACTTC. The variable domain in full, with the rest retrieved from reference TRBV5-6 and TRBJ2-7, is DAGVTQSPTHLIKTRGQQVTLRCSPKSGHDTVSWYQQALGQGPQFIFQYYEEEERQRGNFPDRFSGHQFPNYSSELNVNALLLGDSALYLCASSLQGHAADEQYFGPGTRLTVT.

The sample holds many counts of this clonotype. CDR3 coding DNA: TGCAGTGCTGTGATGATGAACACTGAAGCTTTCTTT. Its translation is CSAVMMNTEAFF. The chain has TRBV20-1 and TRBJ1-1; D not resolved. V shed 5 bases and J shed 0 bases, with 7 bases lying between them. Per the germline V gene, CDR1 is DFQATT and CDR2 is SNEGSKA (reference sequence). The CDR3 loop spans 12 amino acids.

This clonotype occurred many times. The chain combines TRBV6-6 with TRBJ2-5; D possibly corresponds to TRBD1 (5 bases). Per the germline V gene, CDR1 is MNHNY and CDR2 is SVGAGI (reference sequence). V lost 5 bases to trimming and J lost 4 bases, with 11 bases between them. The CDR3 totals 13 residues. The CDR3 reads CASSLDIRETQYF. The DNA for the CDR3 is TGTGCCAGCAGTCTGGACATAAGAGAGACCCAGTACTTC.

This clonotype was observed at least ten times. The rearrangement joins TRBV7-9 to TRBJ2-2; unclear D gene. Trimming shortened V by 4 bases and J by 6 bases, and 9 bases separated the two germline ends. The V gene's germline CDR1 is SEHNR and CDR2 FQNEAQ (reference sequence). This CDR3 has 13 residues. The DNA of the CDR3 is TGTGCCAGCAGCTATATCGAAGCCGGGGAGCTGTTTTTT. Protein sequence: CASSYIEAGELFF. Full variable domain (outside the CDR3, taken from reference TRBV7-9 and TRBJ2-2): DTGVSQNPRHKITKRGQNVTFRCDPISEHNRLYWYRQTLGQGPEFLTYFQNEAQLEKSRLLSDRFSAERPKGSFSTLEIQRTEQGDSAMYLCASSYIEAGELFFGEGSRLTVL.

This clonotype has ten or more counts. The chain couples TRBV9 to TRBJ1-1; the D gene is possibly TRBD1 (5 bases). The germline CDR1 and CDR2 sequences are SGDLS and YYNGEE. The CDR3 contains 15 residues. The germline V and J ends were trimmed by 7 bases and 1 base, with 17 bases remaining between them. The chain's CDR3 is CASSVTGTGNTEAFF. For the CDR3, the DNA is TGTGCCAGCTCAGTAACCGGGACGGGGAACACTGAAGCTTTCTTT.

This clonotype was counted at least ten times. V usage is TRBV12-3 or TRBV12-4 and J usage is TRBJ2-2, with 9 nucleotides matching TRBD2. The CDR3 loop spans 15 amino acids. Trimming cost V 5 bases and J 1 base; bases outside gene matches: 2. The chain's CDR3 is CASSGAGGNTGELFF. CDR3 bases: TGTGCCAGCAGTGGAGCGGGGGGGAACACCGGGGAGCTGTTTTTT.

This clonotype has ten or more counts. V gene TRBV5-1 combines with J gene TRBJ2-1; tentative D call: TRBD1 (5 bases). The germline CDR1 and CDR2 sequences are SGHRS and YFSETQ. CDR3 length equals 16 residues. V lost 5 bases to trimming and J lost 5 bases, with 20 bases between them. The CDR3 sequence: CASRRLGDRVNNEQFF. The CDR3 DNA sequence: TGCGCCAGCAGGCGGCTAGGGGATCGGGTGAACAATGAGCAGTTCTTC. Looking up the rest from reference TRBV5-1 and TRBJ2-1 gives the full variable domain: KAGVTQTPRYLIKTRGQQVTLSCSPISGHRSVSWYQQTPGQGLQFLFEYFSETQRNKGNFPGRFSGRQFSNSRSEMNVSTLELGDSALYLCASRRLGDRVNNEQFFGPGTRLTVL.

This clonotype was picked up many times. This chain uses TRBV7-8 with TRBJ2-2; tentatively, D is TRBD2 (5 bases). CDR1 is SGHVS and CDR2 is FQNEAQ in the germline V gene. The CDR3 runs to 14 residues. V lost 1 base and J lost 4, with 7 bases in between. As DNA, the CDR3 is TGTGCCAGCAGCTTAGTACGGGGCACCGGGGAGCTGTTTTTT. It specifies CASSLVRGTGELFF.

At least ten counts were recorded for this clonotype. The chain recombines TRBV7-2 with TRBJ2-1; D may be TRBD2 (6 bases). The CDR3 consists of 13 residues. Germline V gene sequence: CDR1 SGHTA, CDR2 FQGNSA. The V end lost 3 bases, the J end lost 5 bases, and 8 bases lay between the germline ends. The DNA for the CDR3 is TGTGCCAGCAGCTTGACTAGAAACAATGAGCAGTTCTTC. This encodes CASSLTRNNEQFF.